This T cell receptor (beta chain) was recovered during a study of blood T cell repertoires in COVID-19. The V gene's germline CDR1 is SEHNR and CDR2 FQNEAQ (reference sequence). V lost 3 bases, J lost 2 bases, and 8 bases lay in between. The CDR3 loop spans 15 amino acids. Sequencing was performed with immunoSEQ multiplex PCR; in TCRdb, only in-frame clones are kept and a portion is missing. The sample records hundreds of thousands of clones, roughly nine tenths being singletons. A remark on this clone: The same CDR3 is also encoded by other DNA sequences in this sample.

The sequenced sample consisted of peripheral blood. The genes are TRBV7-9 and TRBJ2-6, with a weak D call TRBD2 (5 bases). The source is a young woman with COVID-19, enrolled during active disease. CDR3 sequence (DNA): TGTGCCAGCAGCTTGGTGGAGGCTGGGGCCAACGTCCTGACTTTC. This sequence encodes CASSLVEAGANVLTF. The whole variable domain, filled in from reference TRBV7-9 and TRBJ2-6, reads DTGVSQNPRHKITKRGQNVTFRCDPISEHNRLYWYRQTLGQGPEFLTYFQNEAQLEKSRLLSDRFSAERPKGSFSTLEIQRTEQGDSAMYLCASSLVEAGANVLTFGAGSRLTVL.